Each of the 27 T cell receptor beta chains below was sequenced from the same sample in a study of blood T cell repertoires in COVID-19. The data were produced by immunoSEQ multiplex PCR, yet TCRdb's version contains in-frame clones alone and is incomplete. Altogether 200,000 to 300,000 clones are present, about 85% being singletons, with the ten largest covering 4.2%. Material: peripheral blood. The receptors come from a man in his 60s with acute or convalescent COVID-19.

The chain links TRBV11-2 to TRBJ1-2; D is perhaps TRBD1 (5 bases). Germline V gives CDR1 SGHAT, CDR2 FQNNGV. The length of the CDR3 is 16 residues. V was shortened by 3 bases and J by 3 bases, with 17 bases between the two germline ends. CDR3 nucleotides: TGTGCCAGCAGCTTGCCCTGGGCCAGGGTAGACTATGGCTACACCTTC. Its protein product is CASSLPWARVDYGYTF.

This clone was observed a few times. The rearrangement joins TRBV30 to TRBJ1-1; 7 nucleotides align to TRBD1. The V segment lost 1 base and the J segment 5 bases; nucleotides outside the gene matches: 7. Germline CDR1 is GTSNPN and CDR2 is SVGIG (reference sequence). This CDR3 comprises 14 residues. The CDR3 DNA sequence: TGTGCCTGGAGTGGCCGACAGGGTGTAACTGAAGCTTTCTTT. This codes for CAWSGRQGVTEAFF.

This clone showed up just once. The CDR3 DNA is TGTGCCAGTGATCCCCATGCTAGCGGGGGAGAGCAGTACTTC. Translated: CASDPHASGGEQYF. The V and J genes are TRBV2 and TRBJ2-7; TRBD2 agrees at 10 bases. The CDR3 is 14 amino acids. V shed 9 bases and J 7 bases; nucleotides not matched to a gene: 12. Germline assignment: CDR1 SNHLY and CDR2 FYNNEI.

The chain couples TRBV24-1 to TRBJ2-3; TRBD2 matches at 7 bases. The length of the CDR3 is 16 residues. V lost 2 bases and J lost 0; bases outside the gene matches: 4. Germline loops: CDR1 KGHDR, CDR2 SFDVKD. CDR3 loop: CATSDSSSGSTDTQYF. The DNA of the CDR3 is TGTGCCACCAGTGATTCTAGTAGCGGGAGCACAGATACGCAGTATTTT.

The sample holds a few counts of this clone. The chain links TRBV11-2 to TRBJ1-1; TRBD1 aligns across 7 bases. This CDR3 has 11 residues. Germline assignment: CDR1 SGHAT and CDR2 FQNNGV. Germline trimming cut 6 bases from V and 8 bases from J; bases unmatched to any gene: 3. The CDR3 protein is CASSPDREAFF. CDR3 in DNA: TGTGCCAGCAGTCCGGACAGGGAAGCTTTCTTT. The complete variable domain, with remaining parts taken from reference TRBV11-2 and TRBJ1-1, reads EAGVAQSPRYKIIEKRQSVAFWCNPISGHATLYWYQQILGQGPKLLIQFQNNGVVDDSQLPKDRFSAERLKGVDSTLKIQPAKLEDSAVYLCASSPDREAFFGQGTRLTVV.

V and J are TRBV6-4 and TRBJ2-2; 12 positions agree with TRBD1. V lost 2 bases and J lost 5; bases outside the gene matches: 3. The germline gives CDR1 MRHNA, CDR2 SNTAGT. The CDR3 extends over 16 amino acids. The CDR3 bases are TGTGCCAGCAGTGACGGGGACAGGGGGCTGACCGGGGAGCTGTTTTTT. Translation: CASSDGDRGLTGELFF.

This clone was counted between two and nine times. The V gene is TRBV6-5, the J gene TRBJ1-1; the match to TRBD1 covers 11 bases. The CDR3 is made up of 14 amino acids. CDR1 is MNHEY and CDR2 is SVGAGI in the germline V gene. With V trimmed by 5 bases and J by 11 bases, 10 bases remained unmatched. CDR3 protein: CASSQPGQGVEAFF. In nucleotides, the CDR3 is TGTGCCAGCAGTCAGCCGGGACAGGGGGTTGAGGCTTTCTTT.

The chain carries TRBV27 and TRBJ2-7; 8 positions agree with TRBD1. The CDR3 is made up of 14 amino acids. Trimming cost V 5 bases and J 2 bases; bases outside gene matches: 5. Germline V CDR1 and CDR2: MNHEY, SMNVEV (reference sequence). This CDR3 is CASSLRDRPYEQYF. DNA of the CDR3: TGTGCCAGCAGTCTACGGGACAGGCCCTACGAGCAGTACTTC.

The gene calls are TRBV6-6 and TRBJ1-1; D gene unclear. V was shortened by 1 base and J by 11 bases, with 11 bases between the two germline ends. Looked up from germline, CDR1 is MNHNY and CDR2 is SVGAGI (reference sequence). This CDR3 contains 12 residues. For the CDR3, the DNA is TGTGCCAGCAGTTACTATGCAGGTGGGGCTTTCTTT. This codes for CASSYYAGGAFF.

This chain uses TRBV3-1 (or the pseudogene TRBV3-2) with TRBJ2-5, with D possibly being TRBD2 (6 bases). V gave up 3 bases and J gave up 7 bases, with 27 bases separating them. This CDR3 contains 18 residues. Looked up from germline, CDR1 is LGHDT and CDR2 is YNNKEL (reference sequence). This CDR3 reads CASSQEAHRTIHLATQYF. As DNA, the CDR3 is TGTGCCAGCAGCCAGGAGGCCCATAGGACTATCCACCTGGCGACCCAGTACTTC.

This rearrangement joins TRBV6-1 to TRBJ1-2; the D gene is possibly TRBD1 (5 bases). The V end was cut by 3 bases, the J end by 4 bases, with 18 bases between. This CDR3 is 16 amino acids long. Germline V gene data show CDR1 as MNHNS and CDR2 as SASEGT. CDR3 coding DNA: TGTGCCAGCAGTGATTTCTCAGGGCAAGGCACCTATGGCTACACCTTC. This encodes CASSDFSGQGTYGYTF.

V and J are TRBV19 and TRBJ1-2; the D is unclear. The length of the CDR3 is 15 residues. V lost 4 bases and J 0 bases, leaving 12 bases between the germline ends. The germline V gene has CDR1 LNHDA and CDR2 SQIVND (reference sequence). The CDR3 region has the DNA TGTGCCAGTAGTAATCGACACCCAGCTAACTATGGCTACACCTTC. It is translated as CASSNRHPANYGYTF.

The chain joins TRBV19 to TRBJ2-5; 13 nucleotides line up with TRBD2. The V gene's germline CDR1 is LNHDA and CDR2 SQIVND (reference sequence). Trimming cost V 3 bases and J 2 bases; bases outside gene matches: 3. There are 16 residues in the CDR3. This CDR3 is CASSMGLAGSQETQYF. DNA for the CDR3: TGTGCCAGTAGTATGGGACTAGCGGGGTCGCAAGAGACCCAGTACTTC. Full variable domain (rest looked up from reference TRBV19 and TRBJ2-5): DGGITQSPKYLFRKEGQNVTLSCEQNLNHDAMYWYRQDPGQGLRLIYYSQIVNDFQKGDIAEGYSVSREKKESFPLTVTSAQKNPTAFYLCASSMGLAGSQETQYFGPGTRLLVL.

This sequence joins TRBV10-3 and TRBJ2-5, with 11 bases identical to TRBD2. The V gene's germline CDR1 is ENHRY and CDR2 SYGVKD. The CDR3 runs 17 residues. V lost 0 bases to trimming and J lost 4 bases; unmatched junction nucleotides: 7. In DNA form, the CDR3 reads TGTGCCATCAGTGAGTCGGCTAGCGGGAGGAGGGGAGAGACCCAGTACTTC. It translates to CAISESASGRRGETQYF.

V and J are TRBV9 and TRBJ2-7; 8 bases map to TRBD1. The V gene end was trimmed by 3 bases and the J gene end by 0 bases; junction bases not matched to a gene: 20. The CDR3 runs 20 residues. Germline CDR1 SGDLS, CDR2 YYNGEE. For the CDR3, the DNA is TGTGCCAGCAGCGCAACCGGACAGGGAATGTTCTCCTGCTGCTCCTACGAGCAGTACTTC. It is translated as CASSATGQGMFSCCSYEQYF. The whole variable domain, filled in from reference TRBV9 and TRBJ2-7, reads DSGVTQTPKHLITATGQRVTLRCSPRSGDLSVYWYQQSLDQGLQFLIQYYNGEERAKGNILERFSAQQFPDLHSELNLSSLELGDSALYFCASSATGQGMFSCCSYEQYFGPGTRLTVT.

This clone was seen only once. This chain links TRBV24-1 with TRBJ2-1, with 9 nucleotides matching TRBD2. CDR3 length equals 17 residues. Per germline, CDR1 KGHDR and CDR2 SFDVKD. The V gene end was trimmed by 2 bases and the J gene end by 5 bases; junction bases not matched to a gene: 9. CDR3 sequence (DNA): TGTGCCACCAGTGATTCCTCGCGGGGGGGAAATAACAATGAGCAGTTCTTC. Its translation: CATSDSSRGGNNNEQFF.

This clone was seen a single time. The CDR3 DNA reads TGTGCCAGCAGCTTCCAACAGGGAAGTTACAATCAGCCCCAGCATTTT. Its translation: CASSFQQGSYNQPQHF. The chain combines TRBV5-6 with TRBJ1-5, with D perhaps TRBD1 (6 bases). With 2 bases removed from V and 3 bases from J, the gap between germline ends came to 15 bases. The CDR3 length is 16 residues. Germline lookup yields CDR1 SGHDT and CDR2 YYEEEE.

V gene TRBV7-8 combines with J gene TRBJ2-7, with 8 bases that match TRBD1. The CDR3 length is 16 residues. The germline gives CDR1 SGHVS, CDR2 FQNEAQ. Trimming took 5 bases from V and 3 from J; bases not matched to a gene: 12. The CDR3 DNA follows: TGTGCCAGCAGCACAGGAGCCGGGACAGGACTCTACGAGCAGTACTTC. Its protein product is CASSTGAGTGLYEQYF.

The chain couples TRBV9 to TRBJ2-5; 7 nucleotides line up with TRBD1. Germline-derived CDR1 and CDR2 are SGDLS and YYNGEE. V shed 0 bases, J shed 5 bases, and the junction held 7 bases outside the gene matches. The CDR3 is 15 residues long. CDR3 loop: CASSVAGGVRETQYF. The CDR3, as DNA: TGTGCCAGCAGCGTAGCAGGGGGAGTAAGGGAGACCCAGTACTTC.

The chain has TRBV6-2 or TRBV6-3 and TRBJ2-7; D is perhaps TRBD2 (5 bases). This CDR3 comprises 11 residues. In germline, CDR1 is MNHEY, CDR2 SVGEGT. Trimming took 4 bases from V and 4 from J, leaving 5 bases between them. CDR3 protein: CASSWEYEQYF. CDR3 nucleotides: TGTGCCAGCAGTTGGGAGTACGAGCAGTACTTC.

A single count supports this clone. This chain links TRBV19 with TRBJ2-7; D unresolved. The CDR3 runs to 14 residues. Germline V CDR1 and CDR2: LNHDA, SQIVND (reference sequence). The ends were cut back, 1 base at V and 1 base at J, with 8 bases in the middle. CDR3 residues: CASSIGLFSYEQYF. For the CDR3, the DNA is TGTGCCAGTAGTATAGGGCTTTTTTCCTACGAGCAGTACTTC.

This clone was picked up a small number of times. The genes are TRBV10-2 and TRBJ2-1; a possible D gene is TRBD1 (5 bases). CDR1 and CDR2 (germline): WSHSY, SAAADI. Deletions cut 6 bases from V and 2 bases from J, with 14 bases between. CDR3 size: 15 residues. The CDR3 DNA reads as TGCGCCAGCAGGGACCGCCAGGGCCCCTACAATGAGCAGTTCTTC. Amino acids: CASRDRQGPYNEQFF.

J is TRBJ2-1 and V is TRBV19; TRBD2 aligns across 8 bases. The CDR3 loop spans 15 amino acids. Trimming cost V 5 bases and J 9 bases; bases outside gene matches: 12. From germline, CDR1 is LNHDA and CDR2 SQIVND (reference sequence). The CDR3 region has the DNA TGTGCCAGTAGTTTTACCAGAGCGGGAGCGGGTGAGCAGTTCTTC. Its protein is CASSFTRAGAGEQFF. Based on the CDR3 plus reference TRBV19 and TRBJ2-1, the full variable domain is DGGITQSPKYLFRKEGQNVTLSCEQNLNHDAMYWYRQDPGQGLRLIYYSQIVNDFQKGDIAEGYSVSREKKESFPLTVTSAQKNPTAFYLCASSFTRAGAGEQFFGPGTRLTVL.

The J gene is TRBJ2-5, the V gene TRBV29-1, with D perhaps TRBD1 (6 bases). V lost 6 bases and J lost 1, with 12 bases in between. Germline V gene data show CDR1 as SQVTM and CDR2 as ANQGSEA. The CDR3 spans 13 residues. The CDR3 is CSVHTGSQETQYF. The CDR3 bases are TGCAGCGTACATACAGGGTCCCAAGAGACCCAGTACTTC.

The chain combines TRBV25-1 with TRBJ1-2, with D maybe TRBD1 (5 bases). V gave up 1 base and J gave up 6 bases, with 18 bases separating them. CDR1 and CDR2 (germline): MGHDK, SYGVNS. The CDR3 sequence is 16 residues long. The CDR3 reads CASSESRQGQWHGYTF. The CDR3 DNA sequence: TGTGCCAGCAGTGAATCCCGCCAGGGCCAATGGCATGGCTACACCTTC.

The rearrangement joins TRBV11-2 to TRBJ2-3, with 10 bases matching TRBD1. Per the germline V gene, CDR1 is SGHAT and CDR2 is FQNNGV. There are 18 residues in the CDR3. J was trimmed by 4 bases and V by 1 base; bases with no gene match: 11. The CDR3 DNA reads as TGTGCCAGCAGCTTAGGGGCCTTCGGGACAGGGGTGGCAGATACGCAGTATTTT. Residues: CASSLGAFGTGVADTQYF.

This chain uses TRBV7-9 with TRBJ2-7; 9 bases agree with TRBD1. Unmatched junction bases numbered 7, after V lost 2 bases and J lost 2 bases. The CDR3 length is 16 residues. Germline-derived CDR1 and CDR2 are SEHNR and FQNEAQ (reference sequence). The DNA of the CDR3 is TGTGCCAGCAGCTTAAGAGGGACAGGGCTAACCTACGAGCAGTACTTC. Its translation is CASSLRGTGLTYEQYF.